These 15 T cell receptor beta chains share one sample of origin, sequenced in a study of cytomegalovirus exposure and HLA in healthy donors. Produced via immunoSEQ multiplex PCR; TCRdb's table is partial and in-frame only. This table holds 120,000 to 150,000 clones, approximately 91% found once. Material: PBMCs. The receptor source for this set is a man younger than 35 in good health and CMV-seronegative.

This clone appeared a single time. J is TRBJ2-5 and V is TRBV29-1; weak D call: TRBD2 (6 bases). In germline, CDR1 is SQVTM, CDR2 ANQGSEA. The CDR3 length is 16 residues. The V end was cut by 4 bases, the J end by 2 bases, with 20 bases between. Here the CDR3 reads CSVAFPNLAPQETQYF. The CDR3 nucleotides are TGCAGCGTTGCGTTCCCCAATCTAGCGCCGCAAGAGACCCAGTACTTC.

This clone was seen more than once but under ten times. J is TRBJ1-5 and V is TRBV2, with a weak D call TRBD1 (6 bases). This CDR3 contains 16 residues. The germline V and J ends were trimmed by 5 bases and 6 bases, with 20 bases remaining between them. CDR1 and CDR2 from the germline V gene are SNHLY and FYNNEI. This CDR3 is CASSLDRTSHPQPQHF. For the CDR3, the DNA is TGTGCCAGCAGTTTAGACAGGACCTCTCACCCTCAGCCCCAGCATTTT.

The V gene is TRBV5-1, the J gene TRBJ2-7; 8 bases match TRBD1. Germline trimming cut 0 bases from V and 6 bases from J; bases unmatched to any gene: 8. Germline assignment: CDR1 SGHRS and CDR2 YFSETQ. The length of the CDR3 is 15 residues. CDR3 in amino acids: CASSLVGQGAGEQYF. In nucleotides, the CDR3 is TGCGCCAGCAGCTTGGTGGGCCAGGGGGCTGGCGAGCAGTACTTC.

This chain's CDR3 is CASSLLQFYEQYF. The CDR3 DNA follows: TGTGCCAGCAGCTTATTACAGTTCTACGAGCAGTACTTC. The chain couples TRBV7-2 to TRBJ2-7; D gene uncertain. Looked up from germline, CDR1 is SGHTA and CDR2 is FQGNSA. V lost 2 bases and J 3 bases, leaving 8 bases between the germline ends. The CDR3 extends over 13 amino acids.

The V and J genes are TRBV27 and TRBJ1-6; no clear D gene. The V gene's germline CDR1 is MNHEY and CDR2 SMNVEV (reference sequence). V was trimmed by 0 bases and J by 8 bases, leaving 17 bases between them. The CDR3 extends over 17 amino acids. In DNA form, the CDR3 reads TGTGCCAGCAGTTTATCCCCGCCCGGGGAGTATGATTCACCCCTCCACTTT. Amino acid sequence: CASSLSPPGEYDSPLHF.

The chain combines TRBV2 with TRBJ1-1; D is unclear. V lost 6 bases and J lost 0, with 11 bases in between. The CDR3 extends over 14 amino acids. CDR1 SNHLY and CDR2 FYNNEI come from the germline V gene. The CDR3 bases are TGTGCCAGCAGGCTCCCGACTATGAACACTGAAGCTTTCTTT. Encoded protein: CASRLPTMNTEAFF. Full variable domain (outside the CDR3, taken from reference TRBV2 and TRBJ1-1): EPEVTQTPSHQVTQMGQEVILRCVPISNHLYFYWYRQILGQKVEFLVSFYNNEISEKSEIFDDQFSVERPDGSNFTLKIRSTKLEDSAMYFCASRLPTMNTEAFFGQGTRLTVV.

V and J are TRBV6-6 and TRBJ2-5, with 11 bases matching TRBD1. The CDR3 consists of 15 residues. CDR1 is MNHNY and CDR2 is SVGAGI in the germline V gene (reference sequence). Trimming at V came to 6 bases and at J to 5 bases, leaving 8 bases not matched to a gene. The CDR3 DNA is TGTGCCAGCAGCTGGGGACAGGGGGGATCGGAGACCCAGTACTTC. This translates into CASSWGQGGSETQYF.

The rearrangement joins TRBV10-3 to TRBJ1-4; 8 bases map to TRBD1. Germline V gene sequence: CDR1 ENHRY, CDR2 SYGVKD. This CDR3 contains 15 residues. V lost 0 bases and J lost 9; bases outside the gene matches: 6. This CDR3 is CAISESPGTGKKLFF. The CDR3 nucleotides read TGTGCCATCAGTGAGTCGCCCGGGACAGGCAAAAAACTGTTTTTT.

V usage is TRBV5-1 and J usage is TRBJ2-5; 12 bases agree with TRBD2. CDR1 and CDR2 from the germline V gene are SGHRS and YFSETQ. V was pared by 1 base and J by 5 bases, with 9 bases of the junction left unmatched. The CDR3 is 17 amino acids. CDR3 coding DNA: TGCGCCAGCAGCTTGAGGTCTAGCGGGGGGGCACGGGAGACCCAGTACTTC. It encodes CASSLRSSGGARETQYF.

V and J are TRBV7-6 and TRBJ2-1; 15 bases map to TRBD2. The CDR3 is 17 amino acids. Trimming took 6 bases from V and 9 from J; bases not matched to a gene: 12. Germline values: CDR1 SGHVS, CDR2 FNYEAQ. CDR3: CASRNPGLAGGRVEQFF. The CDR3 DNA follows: TGTGCCAGCAGAAACCCAGGACTAGCGGGGGGGCGGGTTGAGCAGTTCTTC.

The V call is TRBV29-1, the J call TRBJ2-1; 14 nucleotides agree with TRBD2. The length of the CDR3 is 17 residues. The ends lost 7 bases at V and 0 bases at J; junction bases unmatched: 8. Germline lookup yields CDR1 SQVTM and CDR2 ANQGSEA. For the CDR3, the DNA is TGCAGCGCGGTAGGACTAGCGGGAGGCCCCTCCTACAATGAGCAGTTCTTC. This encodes CSAVGLAGGPSYNEQFF.

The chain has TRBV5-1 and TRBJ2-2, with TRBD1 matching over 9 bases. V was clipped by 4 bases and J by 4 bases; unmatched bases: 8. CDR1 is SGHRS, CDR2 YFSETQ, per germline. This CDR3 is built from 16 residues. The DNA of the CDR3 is TGCGCCAGCAGCGGCCGGACAGGGGCCCTCACCGGGGAGCTGTTTTTT. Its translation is CASSGRTGALTGELFF.

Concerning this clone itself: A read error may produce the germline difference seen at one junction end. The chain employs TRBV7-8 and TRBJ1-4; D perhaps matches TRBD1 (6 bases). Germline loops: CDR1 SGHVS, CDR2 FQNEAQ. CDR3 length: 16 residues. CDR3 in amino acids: CASRLDPRGTNEKLFF. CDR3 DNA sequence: TGTGCCAGCAGATTAGACCCCAGGGGAACTAATGAAAAACTGTTTTTT.

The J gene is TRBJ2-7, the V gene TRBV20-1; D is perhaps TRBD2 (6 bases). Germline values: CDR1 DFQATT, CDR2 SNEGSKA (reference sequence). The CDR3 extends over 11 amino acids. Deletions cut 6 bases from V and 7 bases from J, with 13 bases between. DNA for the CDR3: TGCAGTGCCTGGGGGAGGTGGGAGCAGTACGTC. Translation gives CSAWGRWEQYV.

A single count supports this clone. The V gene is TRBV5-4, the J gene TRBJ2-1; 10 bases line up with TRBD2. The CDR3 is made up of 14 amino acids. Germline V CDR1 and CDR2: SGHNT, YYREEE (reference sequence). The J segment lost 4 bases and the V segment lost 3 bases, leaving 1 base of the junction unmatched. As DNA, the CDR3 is TGTGCCAGCAGCTCTAGCGGGAGATACAATGAGCAGTTCTTC. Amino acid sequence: CASSSSGRYNEQFF. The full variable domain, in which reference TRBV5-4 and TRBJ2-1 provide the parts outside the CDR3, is ETGVTQSPTHLIKTRGQQVTLRCSSQSGHNTVSWYQQALGQGPQFIFQYYREEENGRGNFPPRFSGLQFPNYSSELNVNALELDDSALYLCASSSSGRYNEQFFGPGTRLTVL.